These T cell receptor beta chains were read from a single sample in a study of T-cell reconstitution after alpha-beta-depleted transplantation in children. TCRdb reanalysed the PCR reads using MiXCR and keeps one entry per CDR3 protein. This table has about 1,000,000 distinct CDR3 sequences, roughly 29% appearing once. The sequencing used PBMCs, mostly from graft donor cells, collected 360 days after TCRalphabeta/CD19-depleted stem cell transplant. The receptors stem from a boy less than two years old who had a stem cell transplant for SCID, so the T cells may come from the graft donor. Both conserved end residues are part of each CDR3. D genes are given only for firm matches. Size tells how often a clone was seen (once, few, many) or the class of an expanded clone, and some rows leave it out.

D	V	J	size	CDR3	DNA
.	TRBV4-1	TRBJ2-2	few	CASSQLTYTGELFF	TGCGCCAGCAGCCAACTGACTTACACCGGGGAGCTGTTTTTT
TRBD2	TRBV20-1	TRBJ2-1	.	CSAPRGLESRSYNEQFF	TGCAGTGCCCCACGGGGACTAGAATCTAGGTCCTACAATGAGCAGTTCTTC
.	TRBV12-3/TRBV12-4	TRBJ2-7	few	CASSPRPGSSYEQYF	TGTGCCAGCAGTCCCCGCCCCGGGAGCTCCTACGAGCAGTACTTC
.	TRBV12-3/TRBV12-4	TRBJ2-3	many	CASSLVSAGAQADTQYF	TGTGCCAGCAGTTTAGTATCCGCGGGGGCACAGGCAGATACGCAGTATTTT
.	TRBV19	TRBJ2-7	few	CASSSMGASRGYEQYF	TGTGCCAGTAGTTCAATGGGGGCCTCGCGGGGCTACGAGCAGTACTTC
.	TRBV5-1	TRBJ2-7	.	CASRWTEGPEQYF	TGCGCCAGCAGGTGGACAGAGGGTCCCGAGCAGTACTTC
.	TRBV29-1	TRBJ2-4	few	CSVVPGGLAKNIQYF	TGCAGCGTTGTGCCAGGGGGACTCGCCAAAAACATTCAGTACTTC
.	TRBV7-3	TRBJ1-1	.	CASSPFYRDGNTEAFF	TGTGCCAGCAGTCCTTTCTACAGGGATGGGAACACTGAAGCTTTCTTT
.	TRBV27	TRBJ1-5	.	CASSPGGRGAQHF	TGTGCCAGCAGTCCTGGGGGGCGCGGGGCCCAGCATTTT
.	TRBV7-2	TRBJ2-7	.	CASSLPLTRGPSSYEQYF	TGTGCCAGCAGCTTACCGCTCACGCGGGGCCCCAGCTCCTACGAGCAGTACTTC
.	TRBV20-1	TRBJ1-1	.	CSAHGAHGTEAFF	TGCAGTGCCCATGGGGCCCACGGAACCGAAGCTTTCTTT
TRBD2	TRBV20-1	TRBJ2-7	.	CSAPRGGEQYF	TGCAGTGCTCCGCGGGGGGGCGAGCAGTACTTC
.	TRBV2	TRBJ2-7	few	CASTDREVPYEQYF	TGTGCCAGCACAGACAGGGAGGTCCCCTACGAGCAGTACTTC
TRBD2	TRBV5-4	TRBJ2-2	.	CASSSPPGLVLPTRPGELFF	TGTGCCAGCAGCTCCCCTCCGGGACTAGTTCTCCCCACGCGGCCCGGGGAGCTGTTTTTT
TRBD1	TRBV18	TRBJ2-7	few	CASSPPSDREQYF	TGTGCCAGCTCACCACCGTCGGACAGGGAGCAGTACTTC
TRBD2	TRBV20-1	TRBJ2-5	few	CSARGTPGGMETQYF	TGCAGTGCTAGAGGGACCCCGGGAGGGATGGAGACCCAGTACTTC